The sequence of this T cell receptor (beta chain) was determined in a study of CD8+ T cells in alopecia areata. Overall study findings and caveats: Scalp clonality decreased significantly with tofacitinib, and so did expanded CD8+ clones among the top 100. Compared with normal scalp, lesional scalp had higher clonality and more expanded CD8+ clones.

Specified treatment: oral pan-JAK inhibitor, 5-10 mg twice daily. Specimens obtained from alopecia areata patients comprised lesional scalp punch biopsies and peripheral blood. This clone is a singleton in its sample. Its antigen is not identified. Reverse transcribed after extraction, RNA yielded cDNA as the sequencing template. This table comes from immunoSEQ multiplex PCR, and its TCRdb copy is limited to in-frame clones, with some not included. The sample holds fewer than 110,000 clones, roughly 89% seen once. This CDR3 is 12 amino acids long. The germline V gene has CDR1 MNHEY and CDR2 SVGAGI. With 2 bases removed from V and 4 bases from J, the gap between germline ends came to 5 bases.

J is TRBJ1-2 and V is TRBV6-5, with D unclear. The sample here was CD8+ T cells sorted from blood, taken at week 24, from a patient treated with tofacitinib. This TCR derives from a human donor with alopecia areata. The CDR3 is CASSYGSYGYTF. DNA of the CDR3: TGTGCCAGCAGTTACGGAAGCTATGGCTACACCTTC.